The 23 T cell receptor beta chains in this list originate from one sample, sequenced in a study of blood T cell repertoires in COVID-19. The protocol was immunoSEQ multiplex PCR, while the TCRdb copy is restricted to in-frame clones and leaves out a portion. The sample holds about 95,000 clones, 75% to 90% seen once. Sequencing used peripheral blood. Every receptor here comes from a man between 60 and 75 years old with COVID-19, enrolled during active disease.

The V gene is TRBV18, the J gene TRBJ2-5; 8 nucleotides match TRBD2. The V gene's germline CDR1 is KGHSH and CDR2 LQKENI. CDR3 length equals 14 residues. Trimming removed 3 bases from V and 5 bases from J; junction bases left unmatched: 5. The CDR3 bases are TGTGCCAGCTCACCGGGACTAGAAGAGGAGACCCAGTACTTC. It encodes CASSPGLEEETQYF.

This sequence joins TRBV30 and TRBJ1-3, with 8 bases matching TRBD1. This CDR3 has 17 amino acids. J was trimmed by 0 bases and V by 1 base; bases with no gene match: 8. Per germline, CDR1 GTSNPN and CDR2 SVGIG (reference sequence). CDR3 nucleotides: TGTGCCTGGAGTGCCCCGGACAGGGCGTTCTCTGGAAACACCATATATTTT. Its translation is CAWSAPDRAFSGNTIYF.

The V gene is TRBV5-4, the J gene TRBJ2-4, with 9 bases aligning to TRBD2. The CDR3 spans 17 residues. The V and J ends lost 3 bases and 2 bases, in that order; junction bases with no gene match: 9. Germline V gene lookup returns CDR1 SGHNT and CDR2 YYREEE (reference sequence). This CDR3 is CASSSILAGETKNIQYF. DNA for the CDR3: TGTGCCAGCAGCTCCATTTTAGCGGGAGAAACCAAAAACATTCAGTACTTC.

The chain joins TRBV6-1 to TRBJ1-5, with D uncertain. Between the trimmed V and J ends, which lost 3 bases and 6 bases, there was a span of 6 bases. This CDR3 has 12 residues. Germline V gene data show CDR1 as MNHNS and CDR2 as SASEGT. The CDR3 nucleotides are TGTGCCAGCAGTGATACAGTTCAGCCCCAGCATTTT. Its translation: CASSDTVQPQHF.

CDR3 amino acids: CASSELFQGANGYTF. DNA for the CDR3: TGTGCCAGCAGTGAACTTTTTCAGGGGGCGAATGGCTACACCTTC. The chain combines TRBV6-1 with TRBJ1-2; 8 positions match TRBD1. Germline V gene sequence: CDR1 MNHNS, CDR2 SASEGT. Trimming at V came to 2 bases and at J to 6 bases, leaving 8 bases not matched to a gene. The CDR3 consists of 15 residues.

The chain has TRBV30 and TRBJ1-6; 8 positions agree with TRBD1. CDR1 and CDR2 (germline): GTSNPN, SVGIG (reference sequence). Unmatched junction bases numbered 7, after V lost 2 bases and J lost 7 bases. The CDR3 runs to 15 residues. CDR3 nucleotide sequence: TGTGCCTGGAGTTTGTGGACAGGGCGGAATTCACCCCTCCACTTT. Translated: CAWSLWTGRNSPLHF.

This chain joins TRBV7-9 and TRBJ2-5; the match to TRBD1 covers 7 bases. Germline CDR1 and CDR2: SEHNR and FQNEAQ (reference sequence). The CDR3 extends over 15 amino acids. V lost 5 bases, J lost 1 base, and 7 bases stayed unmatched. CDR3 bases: TGTGCCAGCAGCCTCTCGAGGGGGCCCCAAGAGACCCAGTACTTC. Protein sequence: CASSLSRGPQETQYF.

This CDR3 reads CASSQVGGGGGLGETQYF. CDR3 nucleotide sequence: TGTGCCAGCAGCCAAGTAGGAGGAGGCGGGGGGCTTGGGGAGACCCAGTACTTC. The chain employs TRBV4-2 and TRBJ2-5; 8 nucleotides agree with TRBD2. Germline assignment: CDR1 LGHNA and CDR2 YNFKEQ. J was trimmed by 5 bases and V by 1 base; bases with no gene match: 15. CDR3 length: 18 residues.

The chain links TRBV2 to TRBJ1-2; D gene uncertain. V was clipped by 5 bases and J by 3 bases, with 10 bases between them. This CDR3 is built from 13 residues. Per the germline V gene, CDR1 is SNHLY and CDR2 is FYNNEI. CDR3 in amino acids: CASSLRGYYGYTF. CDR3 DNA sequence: TGTGCCAGCAGTCTCCGGGGTTACTATGGCTACACCTTC.

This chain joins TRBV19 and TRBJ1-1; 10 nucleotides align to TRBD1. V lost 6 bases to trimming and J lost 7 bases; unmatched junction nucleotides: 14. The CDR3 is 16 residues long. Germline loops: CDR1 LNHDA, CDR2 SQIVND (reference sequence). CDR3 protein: CASSPNRDRGVNEAFF. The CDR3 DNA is TGTGCCAGTAGCCCCAACCGGGACAGGGGTGTTAATGAAGCTTTCTTT.

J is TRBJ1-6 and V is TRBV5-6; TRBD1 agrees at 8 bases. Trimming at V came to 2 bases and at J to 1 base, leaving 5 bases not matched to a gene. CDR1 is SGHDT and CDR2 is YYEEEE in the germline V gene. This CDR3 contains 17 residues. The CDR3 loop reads CASSLWTGLSYNSPLHF. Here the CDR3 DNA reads TGTGCCAGCAGCTTATGGACAGGGTTATCCTATAATTCACCCCTCCACTTT.

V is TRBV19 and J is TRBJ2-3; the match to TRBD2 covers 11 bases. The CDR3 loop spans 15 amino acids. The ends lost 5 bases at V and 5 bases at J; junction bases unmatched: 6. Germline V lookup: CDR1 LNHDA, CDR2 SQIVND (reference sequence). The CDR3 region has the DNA TGTGCCAGTAGTTCACTAGCGGGAGATGAAGATACGCAGTATTTT. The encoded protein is CASSSLAGDEDTQYF.

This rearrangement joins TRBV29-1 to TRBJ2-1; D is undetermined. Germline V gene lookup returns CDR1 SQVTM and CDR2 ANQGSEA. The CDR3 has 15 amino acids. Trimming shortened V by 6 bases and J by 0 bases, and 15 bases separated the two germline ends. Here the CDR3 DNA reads TGCAGCGTGCAGGATACCTTCAGCTCCTACAATGAGCAGTTCTTC. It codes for CSVQDTFSSYNEQFF.

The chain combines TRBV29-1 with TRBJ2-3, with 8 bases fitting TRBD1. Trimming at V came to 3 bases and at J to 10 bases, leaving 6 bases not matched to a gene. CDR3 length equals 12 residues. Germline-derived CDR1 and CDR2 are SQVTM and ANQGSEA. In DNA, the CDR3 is TGCAGCGTTGACCCGACAGGGGACCCGCAGTATTTT. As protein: CSVDPTGDPQYF.

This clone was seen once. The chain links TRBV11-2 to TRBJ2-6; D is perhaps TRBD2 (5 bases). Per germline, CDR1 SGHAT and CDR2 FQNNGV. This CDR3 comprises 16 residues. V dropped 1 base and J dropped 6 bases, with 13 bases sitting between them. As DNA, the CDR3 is TGTGCCAGCAGCTTAGGAGGGATTTTAGAGGCCAACGTCCTGACTTTC. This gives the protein CASSLGGILEANVLTF.

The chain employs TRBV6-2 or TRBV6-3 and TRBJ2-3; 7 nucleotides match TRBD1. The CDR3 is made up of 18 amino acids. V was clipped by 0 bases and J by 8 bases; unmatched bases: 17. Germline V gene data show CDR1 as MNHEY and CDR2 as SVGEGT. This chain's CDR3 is CASSYSNCTGTAHLTQYF. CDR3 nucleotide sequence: TGTGCCAGCAGTTACTCAAACTGCACCGGGACAGCACACCTTACGCAGTATTTT.

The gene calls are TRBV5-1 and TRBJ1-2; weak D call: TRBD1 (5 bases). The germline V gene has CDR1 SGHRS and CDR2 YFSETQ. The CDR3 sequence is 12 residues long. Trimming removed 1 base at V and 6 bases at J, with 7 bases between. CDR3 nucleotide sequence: TGCGCCAGCAGCTTGCCAGGGAATGGCTACACCTTC. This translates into CASSLPGNGYTF.

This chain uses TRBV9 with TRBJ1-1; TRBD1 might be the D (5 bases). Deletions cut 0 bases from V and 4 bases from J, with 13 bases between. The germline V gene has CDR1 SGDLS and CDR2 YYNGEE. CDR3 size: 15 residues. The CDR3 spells CASSVDKGLGTEAFF. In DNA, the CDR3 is TGTGCCAGCAGCGTAGACAAGGGGCTAGGCACTGAAGCTTTCTTT.

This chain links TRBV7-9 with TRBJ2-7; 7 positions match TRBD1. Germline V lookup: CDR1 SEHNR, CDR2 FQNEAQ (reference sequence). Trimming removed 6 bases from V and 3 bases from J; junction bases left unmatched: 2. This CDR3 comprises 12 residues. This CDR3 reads CASSWDSYEQYF. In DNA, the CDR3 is TGTGCCAGCAGTTGGGACAGCTACGAGCAGTACTTC.

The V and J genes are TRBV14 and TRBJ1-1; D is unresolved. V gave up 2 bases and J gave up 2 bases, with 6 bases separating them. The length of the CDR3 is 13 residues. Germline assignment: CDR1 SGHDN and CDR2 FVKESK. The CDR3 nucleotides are TGTGCCAGCAGCCAATCCAGAAACACTGAAGCTTTCTTT. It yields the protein CASSQSRNTEAFF.

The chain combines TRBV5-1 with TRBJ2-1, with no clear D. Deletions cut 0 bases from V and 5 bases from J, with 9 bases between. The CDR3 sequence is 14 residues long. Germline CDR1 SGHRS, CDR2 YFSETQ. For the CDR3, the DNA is TGCGCCAGCAGCTTGGCAGGAATCGACAATGAGCAGTTCTTC. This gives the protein CASSLAGIDNEQFF.

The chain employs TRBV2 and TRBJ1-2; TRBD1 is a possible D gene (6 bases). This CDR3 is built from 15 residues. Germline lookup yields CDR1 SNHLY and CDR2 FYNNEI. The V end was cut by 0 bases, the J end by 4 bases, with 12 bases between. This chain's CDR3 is CASSEARTGFYGYTF. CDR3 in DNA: TGTGCCAGCAGTGAAGCGCGAACAGGGTTCTATGGCTACACCTTC.

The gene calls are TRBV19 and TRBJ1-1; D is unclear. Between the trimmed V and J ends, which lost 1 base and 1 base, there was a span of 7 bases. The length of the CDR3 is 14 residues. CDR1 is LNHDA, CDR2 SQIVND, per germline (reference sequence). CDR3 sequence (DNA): TGTGCCAGTAGTATAGCTGCGGGGAACACTGAAGCTTTCTTT. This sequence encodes CASSIAAGNTEAFF.